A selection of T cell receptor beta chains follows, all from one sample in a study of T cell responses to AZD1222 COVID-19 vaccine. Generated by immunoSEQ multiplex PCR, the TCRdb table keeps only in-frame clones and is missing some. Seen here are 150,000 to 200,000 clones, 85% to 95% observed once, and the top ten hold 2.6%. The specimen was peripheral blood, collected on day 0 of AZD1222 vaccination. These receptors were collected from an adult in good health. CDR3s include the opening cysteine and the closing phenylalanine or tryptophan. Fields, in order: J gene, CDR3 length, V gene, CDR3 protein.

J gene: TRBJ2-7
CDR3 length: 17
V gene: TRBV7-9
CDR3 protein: CASSLVLDSVSLYEQYF

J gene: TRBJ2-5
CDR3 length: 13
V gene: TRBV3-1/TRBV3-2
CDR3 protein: CASRPQREETQYF

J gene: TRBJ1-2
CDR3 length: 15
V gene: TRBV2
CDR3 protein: CASSLTPGRNYGYTF

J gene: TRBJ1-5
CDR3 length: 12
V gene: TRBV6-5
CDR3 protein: CASSSLNQPQHF

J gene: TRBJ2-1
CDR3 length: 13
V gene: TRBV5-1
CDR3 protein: CASSRGRDNEQFF

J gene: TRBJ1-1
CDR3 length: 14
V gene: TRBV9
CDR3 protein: CASSVGPLNTEAFF

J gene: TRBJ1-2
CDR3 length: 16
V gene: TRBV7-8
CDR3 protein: CASSKNPGQPIYGYTF

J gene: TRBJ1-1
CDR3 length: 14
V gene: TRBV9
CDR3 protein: CASPEGSKDTEAFF

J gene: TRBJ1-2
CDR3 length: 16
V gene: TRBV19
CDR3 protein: CASSIPPGRNSYGYTF

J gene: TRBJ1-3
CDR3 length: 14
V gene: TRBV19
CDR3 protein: CASRGRGTGNTIYF

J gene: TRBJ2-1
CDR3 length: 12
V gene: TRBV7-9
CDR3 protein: CASSRDRNEQFF

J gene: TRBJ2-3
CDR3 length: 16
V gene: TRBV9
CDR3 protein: CASSVGASDSTDTQYF

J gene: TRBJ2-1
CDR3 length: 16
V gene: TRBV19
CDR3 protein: CASSIGSGKVGNEQFF

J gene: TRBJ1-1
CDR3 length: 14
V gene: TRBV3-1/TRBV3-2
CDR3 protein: CASSPPALNTEAFF

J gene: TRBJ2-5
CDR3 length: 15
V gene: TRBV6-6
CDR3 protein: CASSSVPGQGKTQYF

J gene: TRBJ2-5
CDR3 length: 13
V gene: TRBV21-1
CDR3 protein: CASSKVPGETQYF

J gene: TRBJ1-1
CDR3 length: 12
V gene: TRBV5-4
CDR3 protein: CASSGRDTEAFF

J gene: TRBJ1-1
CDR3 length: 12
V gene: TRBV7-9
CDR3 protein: CASSLEVTEAFF

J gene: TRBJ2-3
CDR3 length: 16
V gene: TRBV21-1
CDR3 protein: CASSKVVPPLTDTQYF

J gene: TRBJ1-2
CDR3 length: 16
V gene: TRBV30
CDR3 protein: CACNDVAVGLQYGYTF

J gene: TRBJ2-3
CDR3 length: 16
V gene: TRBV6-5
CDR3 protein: CASSYSRRSRTDTQYF

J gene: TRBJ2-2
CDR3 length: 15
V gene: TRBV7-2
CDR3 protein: CASSLVQGGTGELFF

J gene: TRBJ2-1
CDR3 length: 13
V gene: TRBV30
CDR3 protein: CAWSVTGYNEQFF

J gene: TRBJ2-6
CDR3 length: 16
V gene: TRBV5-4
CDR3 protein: CASSFPDYRQGPVLTF

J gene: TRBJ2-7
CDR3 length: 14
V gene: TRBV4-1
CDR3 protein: CASSPSFNPYEQYF

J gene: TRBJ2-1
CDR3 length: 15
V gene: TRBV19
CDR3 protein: CASSIVGGGHNEQFF

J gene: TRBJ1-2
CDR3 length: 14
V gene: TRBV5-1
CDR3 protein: CASSLGGRTYGYTF

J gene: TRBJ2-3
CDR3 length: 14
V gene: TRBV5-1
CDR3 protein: CASTIRETTDTQYF

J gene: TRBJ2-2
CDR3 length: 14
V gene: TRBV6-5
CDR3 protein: CASNLPRSHGELFF

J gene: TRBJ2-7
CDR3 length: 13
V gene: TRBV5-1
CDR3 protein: CASRRAEGYEQYF

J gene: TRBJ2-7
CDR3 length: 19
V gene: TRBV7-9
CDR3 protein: CASSLSLGASGGSSYEQYF

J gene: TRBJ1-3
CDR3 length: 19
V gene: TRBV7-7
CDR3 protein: CASSLGATLGQLPGNTIYF

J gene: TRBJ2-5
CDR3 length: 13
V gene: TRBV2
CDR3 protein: CASIRGLRETQYF

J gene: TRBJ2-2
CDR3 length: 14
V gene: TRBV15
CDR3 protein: CATGGGRGTGELFF

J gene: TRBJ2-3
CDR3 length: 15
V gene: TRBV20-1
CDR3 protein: CSASASGRFGDTQYF

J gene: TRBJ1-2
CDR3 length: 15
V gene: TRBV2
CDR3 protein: CASSAQGLGVGGYTF

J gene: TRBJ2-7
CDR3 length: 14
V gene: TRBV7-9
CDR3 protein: CASAQPGQGGEQYF

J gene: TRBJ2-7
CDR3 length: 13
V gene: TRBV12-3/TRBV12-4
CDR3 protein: CASTPQWNHEQYF

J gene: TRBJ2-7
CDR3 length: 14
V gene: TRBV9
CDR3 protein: CASSATTGPYEQYF

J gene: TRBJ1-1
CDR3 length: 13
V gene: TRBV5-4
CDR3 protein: CASSLTGLTEAFF

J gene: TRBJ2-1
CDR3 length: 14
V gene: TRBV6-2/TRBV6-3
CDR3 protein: CASSYTSGSNEQFF

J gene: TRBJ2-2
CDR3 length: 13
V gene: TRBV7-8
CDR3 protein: CASSPASPGELFF

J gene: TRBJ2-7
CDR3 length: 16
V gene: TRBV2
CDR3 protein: CASSEALAGSRYEQYF

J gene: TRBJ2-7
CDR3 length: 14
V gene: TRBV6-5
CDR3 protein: CASSYGVQGYEQYF

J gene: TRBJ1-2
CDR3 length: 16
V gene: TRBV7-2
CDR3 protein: CASSLNRDTVFYGYTF

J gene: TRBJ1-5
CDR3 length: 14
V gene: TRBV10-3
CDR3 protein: CAIIRGVSNQPQHF

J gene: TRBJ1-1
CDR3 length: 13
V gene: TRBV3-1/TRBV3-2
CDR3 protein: CASSIGMNTEAFF

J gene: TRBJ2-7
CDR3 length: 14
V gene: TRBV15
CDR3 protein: CATSRGQSGYEQYF

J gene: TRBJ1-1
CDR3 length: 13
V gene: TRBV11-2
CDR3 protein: CASSRDRVAEAFF

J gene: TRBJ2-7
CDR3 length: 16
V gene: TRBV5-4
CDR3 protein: CASSLGLANPRGEQYF

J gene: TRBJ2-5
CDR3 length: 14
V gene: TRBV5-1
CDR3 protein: CASSLGGGEETQYF

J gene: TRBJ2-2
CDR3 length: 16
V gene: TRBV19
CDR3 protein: CASRGSGTTNTGELFF

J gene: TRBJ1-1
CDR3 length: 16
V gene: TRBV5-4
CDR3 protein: CASSSDRVSMNTEAFF

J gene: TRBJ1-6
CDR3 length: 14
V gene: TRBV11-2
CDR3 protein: CASSSGQGNSPLHF

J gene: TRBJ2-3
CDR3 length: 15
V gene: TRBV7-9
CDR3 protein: CASSLGTGNTDTQYF

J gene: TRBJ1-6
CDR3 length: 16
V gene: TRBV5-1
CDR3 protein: CASSLTNTESYTPLHF